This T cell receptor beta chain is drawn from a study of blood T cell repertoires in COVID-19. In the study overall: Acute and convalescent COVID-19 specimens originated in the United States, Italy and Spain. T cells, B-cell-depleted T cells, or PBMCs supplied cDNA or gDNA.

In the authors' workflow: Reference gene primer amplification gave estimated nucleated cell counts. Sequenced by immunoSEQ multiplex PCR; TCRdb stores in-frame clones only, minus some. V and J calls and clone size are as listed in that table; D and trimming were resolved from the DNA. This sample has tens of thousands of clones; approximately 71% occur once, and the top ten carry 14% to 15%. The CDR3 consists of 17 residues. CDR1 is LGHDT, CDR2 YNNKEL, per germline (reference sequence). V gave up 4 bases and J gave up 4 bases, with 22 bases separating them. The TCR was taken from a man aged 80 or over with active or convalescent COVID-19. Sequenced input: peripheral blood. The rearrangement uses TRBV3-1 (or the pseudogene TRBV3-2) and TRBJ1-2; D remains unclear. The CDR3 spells CASSLAGGSLRAYGYTF. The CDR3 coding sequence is TGTGCCAGCAGCCTCGCTGGTGGGTCTTTGAGGGCCTATGGCTACACCTTC.